This is a list of T cell receptor beta chains from one sample in a study of blood T cell repertoires in COVID-19. Method: immunoSEQ multiplex PCR; TCRdb's copy keeps in-frame clones and lacks some. The table has about 82,000 clones, around 88% seen once. Input material: peripheral blood. These receptors were collected from a woman in her sixties or seventies with acute or convalescent COVID-19. Each CDR3 is given with its conserved first and last residue. The D gene is left open where the match is weak. Some rows have no size entry. The others give once, few or many, or a class for an expanded clone.

>NA|NA|TRBJ1-1|TRBV7-9
TGTGCCGGCTCGCGACAGGAAAACACTGAAGCTTTCTTT
CAGSRQENTEAFF
>TRBD1|NA|TRBJ1-5|TRBV7-2
TGTGCCAGCAGCAACACAGGGGGTTTCAATCAGCCCCAGCATTTT
CASSNTGGFNQPQHF
>NA|NA|TRBJ1-4|TRBV30
TGTGCCTGGACCCGCACAGCTGACGGGGAGGAAAAACTGTTTTTT
CAWTRTADGEEKLFF
>TRBD1|few|TRBJ1-1|TRBV3-1/TRBV3-2
TGTGCCAGCAGCCAACCGACAGGGACGGCTTTCTTT
CASSQPTGTAFF
>TRBD1|NA|TRBJ1-2|TRBV23-1
TGCGCCAGCAGTCATCGGGACAGGGGGCTTCGTGGCTACACCTTC
CASSHRDRGLRGYTF
>NA|NA|TRBJ1-2|TRBV27
TGTGCCAGCAGTTCTCGCGCCCCTGAGCGCTACACCTTC
CASSSRAPERYTF
>NA|NA|TRBJ2-5|TRBV7-2
TGTGCCAGCAGCCGGTACCAAGAGACCCAGTACTTC
CASSRYQETQYF
>NA|NA|TRBJ2-2|TRBV5-1
TGCGCCAGCAGCTTGGCGTCGGGTGGCAACACCGGGGAGCTGTTTTTT
CASSLASGGNTGELFF
>NA|few|TRBJ1-1|TRBV5-1
TGCGCCAGCAGCACACACGCTGGGGCAGGGACTGAAGCTTTCTTT
CASSTHAGAGTEAFF
>NA|NA|TRBJ2-5|TRBV24-1
TGTGCCACCAGTGATTGGACTACCTCCCGAGAGACCCAGTACTTC
CATSDWTTSRETQYF
>TRBD2|NA|TRBJ2-1|TRBV13
TGTGCCAGCAGCGCCGGGACTAGCGATGAGCAGTTCTTC
CASSAGTSDEQFF
>NA|NA|TRBJ1-1|TRBV18
TGTGCCAGCTCACCCCAGAAGAACACTGAAGCTTTCTTT
CASSPQKNTEAFF
>TRBD1|once|TRBJ2-5|TRBV19
TGTGCCAGTGGACAGGGGCCCGGGACCCAGTACTTC
CASGQGPGTQYF
>TRBD1|NA|TRBJ1-4|TRBV6-1
TGTGCCAGCAGTGAAGTTGGGGACAGGTCACTGTTTTTT
CASSEVGDRSLFF
>TRBD2|few|TRBJ2-7|TRBV7-6
TGTGCCAGCAGCAACGGACTAGCGGGAAGTTCCGAGCAGTACTTC
CASSNGLAGSSEQYF
>NA|NA|TRBJ2-1|TRBV5-1
TGCGCCAGTAGCCCCGAAGGAGCGGGTGAGGTTCCCCCCTACAATGAGCAGTTCTTC
CASSPEGAGEVPPYNEQFF
>TRBD2|NA|TRBJ2-7|TRBV9
TGTGCCAGCAGCGGGACTAGCGGGGGGTACGAGCAGTACTTC
CASSGTSGGYEQYF
>NA|NA|TRBJ2-1|TRBV5-6
TGTGCCAGCAGCTTCTGGGGGAGGGGGAACAATGAGCAGTTCTTC
CASSFWGRGNNEQFF
>NA|NA|TRBJ1-2|TRBV9
TGTGCCAGCAGCGCCCGGGGAACAGGGAAGGGAAACTATGGCTACACCTTC
CASSARGTGKGNYGYTF
>TRBD2|NA|TRBJ2-3|TRBV7-9
TGTGCCAGCAGCCCCCTAGCGGGGAGCACAGATACGCAGTATTTT
CASSPLAGSTDTQYF
>TRBD2|NA|TRBJ2-1|TRBV19
TGTGCCAGTAGTATAGTGGGTAGCGGGGGGCCGAAGCAGTTCTTC
CASSIVGSGGPKQFF
>TRBD1|once|TRBJ1-6|TRBV10-3
TGTGCCATCAGTGTGGGGCAGGACAGGTCACCCCTCCACTTT
CAISVGQDRSPLHF
>NA|NA|TRBJ1-3|TRBV10-2
TGCGCCAGCAGTAACAGGGATCCGAGTGGTGGAAACACCATATATTTT
CASSNRDPSGGNTIYF
>TRBD1|NA|TRBJ1-4|TRBV3-1/TRBV3-2
TGTGCCAGCAGCCAAGAACAGGGGAAACTGTTTTTT
CASSQEQGKLFF
>NA|NA|TRBJ1-6|TRBV19
TGTGCCAGTAGTGCCATTTTTCGGGTGGATGATTCACCCCTCCACTTT
CASSAIFRVDDSPLHF
>TRBD2|NA|TRBJ2-1|TRBV6-5
TGTGCCAGCAGTACCTTAGCGGGGTCGAGGAATGAGCAGTTCTTC
CASSTLAGSRNEQFF
>NA|once|TRBJ1-2|TRBV12-5
TGTGCTAGTGGTTTGGACCGCACCCCAAGTCTTCAGGGAGGCTACACCTTC
CASGLDRTPSLQGGYTF
>NA|NA|TRBJ1-4|TRBV7-9
TGTGCCAGCAGCTTAGGGACAGCAACTAATGAAAAACTGTTTTTT
CASSLGTATNEKLFF
>TRBD1|NA|TRBJ1-1|TRBV6-2/TRBV6-3
TGTGCCAGCAGCCACAACAGGGGCTTGTACACTGAAGCTTTCTTT
CASSHNRGLYTEAFF
>NA|NA|TRBJ2-3|TRBV7-6
TGTGCCAGCAGCTTAGCAGCGGGCCGCACAGATACGCAGTATTTT
CASSLAAGRTDTQYF
>TRBD2|NA|TRBJ2-1|TRBV7-2
TGTGCCAGCAGCTTGGGAGGGAGTGACAATGAGCAGTTCTTC
CASSLGGSDNEQFF
>NA|NA|TRBJ1-5|TRBV30
TGTGCCTATGGGGGGTATAGCAATCAGCCCCAGCATTTT
CAYGGYSNQPQHF
>NA|NA|TRBJ2-1|TRBV7-2
TGTGCCAGCAGCTTAATGAGCGGTTACAATGAGCAGTTCTTC
CASSLMSGYNEQFF
>NA|NA|TRBJ2-5|TRBV29-1
TGCAGCGTTGAAGATACGGGGTTGGAAGAGACCCAGTACTTC
CSVEDTGLEETQYF
>NA|NA|TRBJ1-1|TRBV10-3
TGTGCCTCCCGAGACACTGAAGCTTTCTTT
CASRDTEAFF
>NA|few|TRBJ2-7|TRBV6-5
TGTGCCAGCAATCGTAGAACAGGGACAAAAACCGAGCAGTACTTC
CASNRRTGTKTEQYF
>TRBD2|NA|TRBJ2-1|TRBV5-1
TGCGCCAGCAGCTTGGTAGCGGGAGGGCCCAATGAGCAGTTCTTC
CASSLVAGGPNEQFF
>TRBD1|NA|TRBJ1-1|TRBV14
TGTGCCAGCAGCCCAGTTGTCGGGACAGGGAGCTACGCTTTCTTT
CASSPVVGTGSYAFF
>NA|once|TRBJ2-1|TRBV2
TGTGCCAGCAGTATCATCCCTGGACAGCTTAATGAGCAGTTCTTC
CASSIIPGQLNEQFF
>TRBD1|NA|TRBJ1-2|TRBV6-4
TGTGCCAGCGAACTCTACACAGGGGGCGAAGGAGACTATGGCTACACCTTC
CASELYTGGEGDYGYTF
>TRBD2|few|TRBJ2-7|TRBV30
TGTGCCTGGAGAGATAGCGGGAGGTTTGCCTACGAGCAGTACTTC
CAWRDSGRFAYEQYF
>NA|NA|TRBJ1-2|TRBV5-5
TGTGCCAGCAGCTTTAATAACTATGGCTACACCTTC
CASSFNNYGYTF
>TRBD1|once|TRBJ2-5|TRBV11-3
TGTGCCAGCAGCCGAGGTGGGACAGGAGGAGAGACCCAGTACTTC
CASSRGGTGGETQYF
>TRBD1|NA|TRBJ2-7|TRBV5-1
TGCGCCAGCAGCTTGGTTGTGCCAGGGGGCGTCCTCGATACCTACGAGCAGTACTTC
CASSLVVPGGVLDTYEQYF
>NA|NA|TRBJ1-1|TRBV19
TGTGCCAGTAGTCAACAGGGACGTGCCGCTGAAGCTTTCTTT
CASSQQGRAAEAFF
>TRBD2|NA|TRBJ2-1|TRBV7-9
TGTGCCAGCAGCTTCTCCGGGACTAGCGGGAGCTCCTACAATGAGCAGTTCTTC
CASSFSGTSGSSYNEQFF
>TRBD2|few|TRBJ2-1|TRBV5-1
TGCGCCAGCAGCTTGGGCGTCGGGGGGAATGAGCAGTTCTTC
CASSLGVGGNEQFF
>NA|NA|TRBJ1-1|TRBV12-3/TRBV12-4
TGTGCCAGCAGTTTACGGGGGGCAGCTGAAGCTTTCTTT
CASSLRGAAEAFF
>NA|NA|TRBJ1-3|TRBV5-6
TGTGCCAGCAGCGACGGGCCCGGGGGTCCAAATAGCTCTGGAAACACCATATATTTT
CASSDGPGGPNSSGNTIYF
>TRBD1|NA|TRBJ1-5|TRBV29-1
TGCAGCGTTGGGACAGGGAATAGCAATCAGCCCCAGCATTTT
CSVGTGNSNQPQHF
>NA|NA|TRBJ2-7|TRBV19
TGTGCCAGTAGTATAGGGACAGACCTCTACGAGCAGTACTTC
CASSIGTDLYEQYF
>NA|few|TRBJ1-1|TRBV6-5
TGTGCCAGCAGTAGAACCAAGCGGGAGTCTTTCTTT
CASSRTKRESFF
>TRBD2|NA|TRBJ2-1|TRBV3-1/TRBV3-2
TGTGCCAGCAGCCCTAGGGCTAGCGGGGGGGATGAGCAGTTCTTC
CASSPRASGGDEQFF
>TRBD1|NA|TRBJ2-1|TRBV5-6
TGTGCCAGCAGCTTTGGGGGACAGGGACAGTTCTTC
CASSFGGQGQFF
>TRBD1|NA|TRBJ1-2|TRBV5-6
TGTGCCAGCAGCCTAGGACAGGGGGCCTATGGCTACACCTTC
CASSLGQGAYGYTF
>NA|NA|TRBJ1-2|TRBV5-1
TGCGCCAGCAGCTTGGCTGGCACCGAGGGCTATGGCTACACCTTC
CASSLAGTEGYGYTF
>TRBD1|NA|TRBJ2-3|TRBV5-1
TGCGCCAGCAGTGAGACAGGGACCATACAGGGGATTCGCACAGATACGCAGTATTTT
CASSETGTIQGIRTDTQYF